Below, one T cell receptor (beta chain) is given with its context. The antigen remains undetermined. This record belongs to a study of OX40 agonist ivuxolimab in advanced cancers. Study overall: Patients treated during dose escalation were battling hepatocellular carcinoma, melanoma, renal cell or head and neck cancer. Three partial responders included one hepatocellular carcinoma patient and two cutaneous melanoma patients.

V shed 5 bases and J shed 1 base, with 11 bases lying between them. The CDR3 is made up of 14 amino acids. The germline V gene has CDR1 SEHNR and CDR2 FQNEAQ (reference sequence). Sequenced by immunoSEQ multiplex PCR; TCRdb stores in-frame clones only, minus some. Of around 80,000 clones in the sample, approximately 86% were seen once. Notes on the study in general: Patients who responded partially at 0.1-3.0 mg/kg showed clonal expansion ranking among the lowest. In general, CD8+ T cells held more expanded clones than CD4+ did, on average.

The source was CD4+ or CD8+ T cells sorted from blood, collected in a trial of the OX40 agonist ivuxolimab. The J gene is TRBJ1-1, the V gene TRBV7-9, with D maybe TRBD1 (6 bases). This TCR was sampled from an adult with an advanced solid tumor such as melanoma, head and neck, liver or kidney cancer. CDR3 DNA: TGTGCCAGCAGCCCCGGGACACCGAACACTGAAGCTTTCTTT. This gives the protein CASSPGTPNTEAFF.